This entry features one TCR beta chain sequence. What it recognizes is unknown. The controls, all healthy donors, were matched for age and sex. In contrast to the negatively isolated CD8+ and CD4+ T cells, TEMRA cells were FACS-enriched. These data belong to a study of CD8 T cells in Susac syndrome. General study findings and limits: Individuals included in the TCR sequencing and HLA analysis were acknowledged by the study to be relatively few in number.

Reverse transcription of roughly 0.5 to 1 ug RNA used random hexamers. Amplification of the TCR beta CDR3 was carried out by immunoSEQ multiplex PCR, which spanned a total of 54 Vbeta and 13 Jbeta segments. MiXCR, applied by TCRdb to the immunoSEQ multiplex PCR reads, yields one record per CDR3 protein. The data show 150,000 to 200,000 distinct CDR3 sequences, roughly 95% seen once. This CDR3 contains 15 residues. Germline loops: CDR1 MDHEN, CDR2 SYDVKM. V dropped 3 bases and J dropped 6 bases, with 15 bases sitting between them. The chain is built from TRBV28 and TRBJ2-4; D is possibly TRBD2 (5 bases). The sequence was obtained from a human donor in good health. The sample comprised CD4+ T cells from PBMCs. The CDR3 DNA reads as TGTGCCAGCAGTTTCTCCGGGGTCTCAGGAAACATTCAGTACTTC. Its translation is CASSFSGVSGNIQYF. Looking up the rest from reference TRBV28 and TRBJ2-4 gives the full variable domain: DVKVTQSSRYLVKRTGEKVFLECVQDMDHENMFWYRQDPGLGLRLIYFSYDVKMKEKGDIPEGYSVSREKKERFSLILESASTNQTSMYLCASSFSGVSGNIQYFGAGTRLSVL.